The present TCR beta chain was sequenced within a study of T cell responses to AZD1222 COVID-19 vaccine. Overall study: Second doses that came at about 4 or about 12 weeks were put together. Notes on the study in general: Repertoires were obtained solely post-peak T cell response. It should be noted that donors were predominantly white British and more often female, and clonal diversity was possibly underestimated.

The sample holds a few counts of this clone. Its antigen remains unidentified. Assay: immunoSEQ multiplex PCR; the TCRdb copy retains only in-frame clones and omits some. The sample holds around 99,000 clones; around 90% are singletons and the top ten take roughly 6.9%. Germline V gene sequence: CDR1 PRHDT, CDR2 FYEKMQ (reference sequence). Unmatched junction bases numbered 9, after V lost 4 bases and J lost 8 bases. The CDR3 extends over 16 amino acids. Sequencing was performed on peripheral blood, taken on day 0 of AZD1222 vaccination. The receptor's source is an adult in good health. J is TRBJ2-3 and V is TRBV13; 13 positions agree with TRBD2. CDR3 DNA sequence: TGTGCCAGCAGCTCAGGCGAGACTAGCGGGGGGCTTACGCAGTATTTT. Its translation: CASSSGETSGGLTQYF.